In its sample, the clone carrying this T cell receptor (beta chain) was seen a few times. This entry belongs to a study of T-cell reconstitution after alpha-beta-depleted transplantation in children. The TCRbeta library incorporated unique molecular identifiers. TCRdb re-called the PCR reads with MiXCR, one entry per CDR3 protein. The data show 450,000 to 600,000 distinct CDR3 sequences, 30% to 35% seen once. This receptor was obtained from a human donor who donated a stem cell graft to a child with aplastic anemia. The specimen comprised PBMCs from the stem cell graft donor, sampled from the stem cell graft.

In nucleotides, the CDR3 is TGTGCCAGCAGTTTACGGTTGCTAGCGGGATACCAGTACTTC. As protein: CASSLRLLAGYQYF. The chain employs TRBV27 and TRBJ2-5, with TRBD2 matching over 9 bases. CDR3 length equals 14 residues. Germline V gives CDR1 MNHEY, CDR2 SMNVEV (reference sequence). J gave up 10 bases and V 2 bases, and 8 bases lay outside the gene matches.